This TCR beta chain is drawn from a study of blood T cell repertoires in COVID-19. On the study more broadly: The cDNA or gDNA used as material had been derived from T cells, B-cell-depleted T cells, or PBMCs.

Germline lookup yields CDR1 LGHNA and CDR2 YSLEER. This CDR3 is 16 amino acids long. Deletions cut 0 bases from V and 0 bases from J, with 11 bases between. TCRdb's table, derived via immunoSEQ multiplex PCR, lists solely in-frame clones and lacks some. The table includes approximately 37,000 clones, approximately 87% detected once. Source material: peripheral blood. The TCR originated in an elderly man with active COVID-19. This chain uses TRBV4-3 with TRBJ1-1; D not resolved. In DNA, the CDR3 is TGCGCCAGCAGCCAAGATAGCCACCTTATGAACACTGAAGCTTTCTTT. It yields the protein CASSQDSHLMNTEAFF.